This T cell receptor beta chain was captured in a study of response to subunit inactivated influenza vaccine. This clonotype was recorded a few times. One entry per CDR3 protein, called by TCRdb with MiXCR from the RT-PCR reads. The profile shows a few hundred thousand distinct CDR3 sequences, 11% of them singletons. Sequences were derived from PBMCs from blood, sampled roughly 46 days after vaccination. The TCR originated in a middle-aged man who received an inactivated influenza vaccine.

The CDR3 region is CASSQNPGQVNGEQYF. CDR3 sequence (DNA): TGCGCCAGCAGCCAAAACCCGGGACAGGTAAATGGTGAGCAGTACTTC. This rearrangement joins TRBV4-1 to TRBJ2-7; TRBD1 aligns across 8 bases. After removal of 2 bases from V and 7 bases from J, the junction contained 13 bases not matched to a gene. The germline V gene encodes CDR1 MGHRA and CDR2 YSYEKL. This CDR3 has 16 amino acids.